Listed below are T cell receptor beta chains from one sample, sequenced in a study of cytomegalovirus exposure and HLA in healthy donors. Clones were read by immunoSEQ multiplex PCR, and TCRdb kept only the in-frame ones, dropping some. Of 100,000 to 120,000 clones listed, around 80% are singletons. Sequencing was carried out using PBMCs. The source is a man between 25 and 39 years old in good health and CMV-seropositive. Both conserved end residues are part of each CDR3. Each record gives: D gene, clone size, V gene, J gene, CDR3 DNA, CDR3 protein. A D gene is named only where the DNA matches it firmly. Expanded clones get a size class; other rows say once, few or many, or leave the size out.

TRBD2	-	TRBV6-1	TRBJ2-3	TGTGCCGGCGAGCGGGGCTTGAGGACAGATACGCAGTATTTT	CAGERGLRTDTQYF
-	-	TRBV4-3	TRBJ1-2	TGCGCCAGCAGCCAAGATCCCTATTCTAACTATGGCTACACCTTC	CASSQDPYSNYGYTF
TRBD2	-	TRBV18	TRBJ2-3	TGTGCCAGCTCAGATGGACTAGCGGTGCTAACAGATACGCAGTATTTT	CASSDGLAVLTDTQYF
-	once	TRBV5-4	TRBJ1-5	TGTGCCAGCAGCCCTAAAATCAGGCCTCAGCCCCAGCATTTT	CASSPKIRPQPQHF
-	-	TRBV5-1	TRBJ1-1	TGCGCCAGCAGCGTGCGGGGCACTGAAGCTTTCTTT	CASSVRGTEAFF
TRBD1	-	TRBV28	TRBJ2-4	TGTGCCAGCAGTCCACACGACAGGGTCCAAAACATTCAGTACTTC	CASSPHDRVQNIQYF
TRBD1	-	TRBV6-1	TRBJ1-3	TGTGCCAGCAGTGAGGCAGGGGGGACTGGAAACACCATATATTTT	CASSEAGGTGNTIYF
TRBD1	few	TRBV5-6	TRBJ2-6	TGTGCCAGCACCGAACTCGGGGCAGGGGGACCTGGGGCCAACGTCCTGACTTTC	CASTELGAGGPGANVLTF
-	-	TRBV29-1	TRBJ1-1	TGCAGCGTTGAAGAGGGGCGGATGAACACTGAAGCTTTCTTT	CSVEEGRMNTEAFF
-	-	TRBV7-2	TRBJ2-7	TGTGCCAGCAGCTTCTCAAGGGGCGAAGCCTACGAGCAGTACTTC	CASSFSRGEAYEQYF
TRBD1	-	TRBV4-1	TRBJ1-1	TGCGCCAGCAGCCAAGAGCCGGGACAGGGGGAGTACACTGAAGCTTTCTTT	CASSQEPGQGEYTEAFF
-	-	TRBV5-4	TRBJ2-3	TGTGCCAGCACCACGTCCGAGGGCCCTTGGGGTGGTACGCAGTATTTT	CASTTSEGPWGGTQYF
TRBD1	-	TRBV5-6	TRBJ2-3	TGTGCCAGCAGCACTCGGACAGGTGATACGCAGTATTTT	CASSTRTGDTQYF
TRBD2	few	TRBV4-1	TRBJ2-7	TGCGCCAGCAGCCAAGAGCCCAAATTTCTTAGCGGGGGGACCTACGAGCAGTACTTC	CASSQEPKFLSGGTYEQYF
TRBD2	-	TRBV6-1	TRBJ2-1	TGTGCCAGCAGTGACGTCCGAGCCAGCGGGGGTTACAATGAGCAGTTCTTC	CASSDVRASGGYNEQFF
-	-	TRBV6-6	TRBJ1-2	TGTGCCAGCGTGGGGAGTAACTATGGCTACACCTTC	CASVGSNYGYTF
-	-	TRBV7-2	TRBJ2-7	TGTGCCAGCAGCGCGTCTAGGTTCTACGAGCAGTACTTC	CASSASRFYEQYF
-	once	TRBV7-9	TRBJ2-4	TGTGCCAGCAGCTTATCACTAGCCAAAAACATTCAGTACTTC	CASSLSLAKNIQYF
-	-	TRBV2	TRBJ1-6	TGTGCCAGCAGTTCAACCACAGGGAGTTCACCCCTCCACTTT	CASSSTTGSSPLHF
TRBD1	-	TRBV28	TRBJ2-7	TGTGCCAGCAGGTTAGGGACAGGACACTCCTACGAGCAGTACTTC	CASRLGTGHSYEQYF
TRBD1	-	TRBV4-1	TRBJ1-2	TGCGCCAGCAGCCGGCCTGGGGACAGGGGACCGTATGGCTACACCTTC	CASSRPGDRGPYGYTF
-	-	TRBV5-6	TRBJ2-3	TGTGCCAGCAGTGAACGACTAAATACGCAGTATTTT	CASSERLNTQYF
-	-	TRBV2	TRBJ2-7	TGTGCCAGCACCGGAACTACCTACGAGCAGTACTTC	CASTGTTYEQYF
-	-	TRBV7-6	TRBJ1-4	TGTGCCAGCAGCCAAAGGACACCCAATGAAAAACTGTTTTTT	CASSQRTPNEKLFF
-	-	TRBV6-5	TRBJ1-6	TGTGCCAGCAGTTACTCGAGGGTCGACTCACCCCTCCACTTT	CASSYSRVDSPLHF
-	few	TRBV6-6	TRBJ2-7	TGTGCCAGCAGTAGCCAGGCCACCTACGAGCAGTACTTC	CASSSQATYEQYF
-	-	TRBV21-1	TRBJ1-2	-	CASSQFGTGAFNYGYTF
TRBD2	-	TRBV29-1	TRBJ2-5	TGCAGCGCTCCAACTAGCGGGGGGGCCAAGACCCAGTACTTC	CSAPTSGGAKTQYF
-	-	TRBV11-2	TRBJ2-1	TGTGCCAGCAGCTTAGACAGGGCCAATGAGCAGTTCTTC	CASSLDRANEQFF
TRBD2	-	TRBV2	TRBJ2-2	TGTGCCAGCAGCGGGACTAGCGGGGTTATCGGGGAGCTGTTTTTT	CASSGTSGVIGELFF
TRBD1	-	TRBV6-1	TRBJ2-5	TGTGCCAGCAAACGACAGGGGGCCGGAGAGACCCAGTACTTC	CASKRQGAGETQYF
-	-	TRBV6-5	TRBJ1-2	TGTGCCAGCAGTTTCAGGGGCCCCTATGGCTACACCTTC	CASSFRGPYGYTF
TRBD2	once	TRBV5-1	TRBJ2-2	TGCGCCAGCAGCTTGGCCGCTAGCGGGGGGGCACGGGAGCTGTTTTTT	CASSLAASGGARELFF
-	-	TRBV7-9	TRBJ2-1	TGTGCCAGCATCGAATACAGGGGGGGGACCTACAATGAGCAGTTCTTC	CASIEYRGGTYNEQFF
TRBD1	few	TRBV4-2	TRBJ2-5	TGTGCCAGCAGCCAAGATCAGGGGGCGGAGGAGACCCAGTACTTC	CASSQDQGAEETQYF
TRBD1	-	TRBV7-3	TRBJ1-2	TGTGCCAGCAGCCACACAGGGGGCCATGGCTACACCTTC	CASSHTGGHGYTF
TRBD2	-	TRBV7-9	TRBJ2-3	TGTGCCAGCAGCTTACCTAGCGGGAGCACAGATACGCAGTATTTT	CASSLPSGSTDTQYF
-	-	TRBV30	TRBJ1-4	TGTGCCTGGAGTGTACAACTACAGGGCCTATTTAATGAAAAACTGTTTTTT	CAWSVQLQGLFNEKLFF
-	-	TRBV7-9	TRBJ2-7	TGTGCCAGCAGCCAGGGGCAGGGCCACGAGCAGTACTTC	CASSQGQGHEQYF
-	-	TRBV21-1	TRBJ2-3	TGTGCCAGCAGCAAAGTATTCTACCCCCCCAGGACAGATACGCAGTATTTT	CASSKVFYPPRTDTQYF
-	-	TRBV7-3	TRBJ1-1	TGTGCCAGCAGCTTAGAGAGTAGCACTGAAGCTTTCTTT	CASSLESSTEAFF
-	-	TRBV2	TRBJ1-2	TGTGCCAGGACGAGGGATTTTAACTATGGCTACACCTTC	CARTRDFNYGYTF
TRBD1	-	TRBV11-2	TRBJ1-2	TGTGCCAGCAGCTTAGATGCCGGGACAGGGATCTATGGCTACACCTTC	CASSLDAGTGIYGYTF
TRBD1	-	TRBV28	TRBJ1-1	TGTGCCAGCAGTTCCGGGACAGGCGCCCCCACTGAAGCTTTCTTT	CASSSGTGAPTEAFF
TRBD1	-	TRBV5-1	TRBJ1-2	TGCGCCAGCAGCTCCGGGGGCGGACAGGACTATGGCTACACCTTC	CASSSGGGQDYGYTF
TRBD1	-	TRBV2	TRBJ2-7	TGTGCCAGCAGGGAGGGGACAGGTAACTACGAGCAGTACTTC	CASREGTGNYEQYF
TRBD1	-	TRBV11-3	TRBJ2-1	TGTGCCAGCAGCCCCCGGGACAGGGGCTCCTACAATGAGCAGTTCTTC	CASSPRDRGSYNEQFF
-	-	TRBV10-3	TRBJ2-7	TGTGCCATCAGTGAGGTTCCGGGAAGACAGGCCGAGCAGTACTTC	CAISEVPGRQAEQYF
-	-	TRBV19	TRBJ2-5	TGTGCCAGTAGTATCGGCGGGGCCCAGTACTTC	CASSIGGAQYF
TRBD1	-	TRBV10-3	TRBJ1-4	TGTGCCATCAGTGTCGGGACAGGGAACGAAAAACTGTTTTTT	CAISVGTGNEKLFF
-	-	TRBV27	TRBJ2-6	TGTGCCAGCAGTTTATCGGGGCCCGGGGCCAACGTCCTGACTTTC	CASSLSGPGANVLTF
TRBD1	few	TRBV9	TRBJ1-2	TGTGCCAGCAGCGCAGGGGACAGGGGTACTGGCTACACCTTC	CASSAGDRGTGYTF
TRBD1	-	TRBV2	TRBJ2-7	TGTGCCAGTAACCGGGACAGGGCCTCCTACGAGCAGTACTTC	CASNRDRASYEQYF
-	-	TRBV30	TRBJ2-5	TGTGCCTGGAGTGGCGGTCAACGGGGCCAAGAGACCCAGTACTTC	CAWSGGQRGQETQYF
-	-	TRBV2	TRBJ1-1	TGTGCCAGCTTACCTTTCGGTGGTAGCACTGAAGCTTTCTTT	CASLPFGGSTEAFF